What follows are 23 T cell receptor beta chains derived from one specimen sequenced in a study of radiation and T cells in renal cell carcinoma. As to time point: baseline pretreatment blood. The treatment was: 15 Gy SBRT to primary tumor, nephrectomy 4 weeks later. The repertoire was sequenced with immunoSEQ multiplex PCR; TCRdb's copy has only in-frame clones and lacks some. This table has roughly 150,000 clones, 88% appearing once. Here the sequenced sample was blood, taken from a patient whose treatment included radiotherapy and nephrectomy. The receptors here all came from a woman between 70 and 85 years old with renal cell carcinoma.

V and J are TRBV6-6 and TRBJ1-2; no clear D. V was clipped by 0 bases and J by 3 bases, with 8 bases between them. Germline CDR1 reads MNHNY; CDR2 reads SVGAGI (reference sequence). The CDR3 totals 14 residues. CDR3 in amino acids: CASSYSAKDYGYTF. CDR3 DNA: TGTGCCAGCAGTTACTCGGCTAAAGACTATGGCTACACCTTC.

CDR3 DNA: TGTGCCAGCAGCGTCTTAGTCGGGCTTGGGGTGACCCAGTACTTC. Residues: CASSVLVGLGVTQYF. The J gene is TRBJ2-5, the V gene TRBV9, with D uncertain. Trimming left V 2 bases short and J 7 bases short, with 18 bases between. The CDR3 is 15 residues long. Germline V gene lookup returns CDR1 SGDLS and CDR2 YYNGEE.

V usage is TRBV6-1 and J usage is TRBJ2-3; TRBD1 agrees at 8 bases. V shed 3 bases, J shed 5 bases, and the junction held 10 bases outside the gene matches. The CDR3 sequence is 16 residues long. Germline V gives CDR1 MNHNS, CDR2 SASEGT. CDR3 coding DNA: TGTGCCAGCAGTGACAGGGGGCGACTATTACGAGATACGCAGTATTTT. It yields the protein CASSDRGRLLRDTQYF.

The rearrangement uses TRBV7-9 and TRBJ1-2, with D hard to call. The V gene lost 3 bases and the J gene lost 4 bases, with 9 bases spanning the gap. Looked up from germline, CDR1 is SEHNR and CDR2 is FQNEAQ (reference sequence). The CDR3 has 13 amino acids. The CDR3 DNA reads as TGTGCCAGCAGCTTTAATGTGTTCTATGGCTACACCTTC. Translated, it gives CASSFNVFYGYTF.

The table lists this clone with a count of one. The V and J genes are TRBV6-1 and TRBJ2-7; the D gene is possibly TRBD1 (6 bases). The germline CDR1 and CDR2 sequences are MNHNS and SASEGT. The CDR3 has 16 residues. Trimming left V 3 bases short and J 0 bases short, with 15 bases between. Here the CDR3 DNA reads TGTGCCAGCAGTGATCGGCAGACAGGAGTCTCCTACGAGCAGTACTTC. Translation: CASSDRQTGVSYEQYF.

This chain links TRBV19 with TRBJ2-7; D is tentatively TRBD1 or TRBD2 (6 bases each). Trimming removed 10 bases at V and 3 bases at J, with 19 bases between. CDR3 size: 14 residues. Per germline, CDR1 LNHDA and CDR2 SQIVND (reference sequence). DNA for the CDR3: TGTGCCACCTCCCGAGGGGGGATTATCTACGAGCAGTACTTC. Translating it yields CATSRGGIIYEQYF.

Only one count was recorded for this clone. The chain employs TRBV5-1 and TRBJ2-1, with D maybe TRBD2 (6 bases). V lost 5 bases and J 2 bases, leaving 14 bases between the germline ends. Germline V CDR1 and CDR2: SGHRS, YFSETQ. CDR3 length equals 15 residues. The CDR3: CASSPGRGTYNEQFF. The CDR3 coding sequence is TGCGCCAGCAGTCCCGGGCGGGGCACCTACAATGAGCAGTTCTTC.

V usage is TRBV7-9 and J usage is TRBJ1-6; unclear D gene. CDR1 is SEHNR, CDR2 FQNEAQ, per germline (reference sequence). Trimming pared 7 bases from V and 0 bases from J, leaving 13 bases between. The CDR3 is made up of 16 amino acids. CDR3 in amino acids: CASTESGSSYNSPLHF. CDR3 DNA: TGTGCCAGCACCGAGTCCGGGAGCTCCTATAATTCACCCCTCCACTTT.

V and J are TRBV6-1 and TRBJ1-1; D gene unclear. Germline V gives CDR1 MNHNS, CDR2 SASEGT. V gave up 4 bases and J gave up 2 bases, with 11 bases separating them. The CDR3 totals 14 residues. The CDR3 here is CASSGRAGNTEAFF. Written as DNA, the CDR3 is TGTGCCAGCAGTGGTCGGGCGGGAAACACTGAAGCTTTCTTT.

The chain uses TRBV11-2 and TRBJ1-1, with TRBD1 as a possible D gene (5 bases). Between the trimmed V and J ends, which lost 5 bases and 2 bases, there was a span of 12 bases. From germline, CDR1 is SGHAT and CDR2 FQNNGV. CDR3 length equals 14 residues. In DNA, the CDR3 is TGTGCCAGCAGCGGAAGCAGGGTTAACACTGAAGCTTTCTTT. Translating gives CASSGSRVNTEAFF.

The chain has TRBV29-1 and TRBJ1-1, with no clear D. The CDR3 length is 13 residues. CDR1 and CDR2 (germline): SQVTM, ANQGSEA. Trimming left V 3 bases short and J 0 bases short, with 8 bases between. CDR3 sequence (DNA): TGCAGCGTTGAGATAGGGATGAACACTGAAGCTTTCTTT. The encoded protein is CSVEIGMNTEAFF.

This sequence joins TRBV30 and TRBJ2-7; perhaps TRBD2 as D (6 bases). This CDR3 is 11 amino acids long. With 4 bases removed from V and 5 bases from J, the gap between germline ends came to 9 bases. In germline, CDR1 is GTSNPN, CDR2 SVGIG (reference sequence). CDR3 residues: CAWTAGHEQYF. CDR3 nucleotides: TGTGCCTGGACGGCGGGGCACGAGCAGTACTTC.

The chain employs TRBV10-3 and TRBJ2-7; D not resolved. The CDR3 has 11 amino acids. The V gene lost 3 bases and the J gene lost 4 bases, with 4 bases spanning the gap. The V gene's germline CDR1 is ENHRY and CDR2 SYGVKD. For the CDR3, the DNA is TGTGCCATCAGTGAAGGTTACGAGCAGTACTTC. This gives the protein CAISEGYEQYF.

V usage is TRBV25-1 and J usage is TRBJ1-3; D is undetermined. Germline loops: CDR1 MGHDK, CDR2 SYGVNS. This CDR3 contains 13 residues. The V end was cut by 7 bases, the J end by 3 bases, with 10 bases between. The CDR3 sequence: CASMGLGGNTIYF. In nucleotides, the CDR3 is TGTGCCAGCATGGGGTTAGGTGGAAACACCATATATTTT.

The chain links TRBV7-9 to TRBJ2-5, with 9 bases fitting TRBD1. Per the germline V gene, CDR1 is SEHNR and CDR2 is FQNEAQ (reference sequence). V was pared by 1 base and J by 3 bases, with 3 bases of the junction left unmatched. The CDR3 has 15 amino acids. CDR3: CASSLGDRVEETQYF. CDR3 nucleotide sequence: TGTGCCAGCAGCTTAGGGGACAGGGTTGAAGAGACCCAGTACTTC.

This clone appeared a single time. The chain uses TRBV4-3 and TRBJ2-3; 10 nucleotides line up with TRBD2. With 2 bases clipped from V and 5 bases from J, the junction kept 7 bases outside the gene matches. The CDR3 is 16 residues long. Germline CDR1 is LGHNA and CDR2 is YSLEER. CDR3 residues: CASSQRAGGPGDTQYF. CDR3 in DNA: TGCGCCAGCAGCCAACGAGCGGGGGGGCCCGGAGATACGCAGTATTTT.

This clone was seen a handful of times. The chain employs TRBV28 and TRBJ1-1; D gene ambiguous. The V end lost 1 base, the J end lost 1 base, and 13 bases lay between the germline ends. This CDR3 comprises 16 residues. CDR1 is MDHEN and CDR2 is SYDVKM in the germline V gene. CDR3 coding DNA: TGTGCCAGCAGTTTATACCGACGGAAAAAGAACACTGAAGCTTTCTTT. Amino acids: CASSLYRRKKNTEAFF.

The rearrangement uses TRBV27 and TRBJ2-7; 7 bases line up with TRBD2. Per germline, CDR1 MNHEY and CDR2 SMNVEV (reference sequence). J gave up 4 bases and V 5 bases, and 8 bases lay outside the gene matches. This CDR3 comprises 14 residues. CDR3 sequence reads: CASSKSGVNYEQYF. The CDR3 nucleotides are TGTGCCAGCAGTAAAAGCGGGGTGAATTACGAGCAGTACTTC.

V and J are TRBV27 and TRBJ1-4; TRBD1 agrees at 10 bases. This CDR3 spans 14 amino acids. Germline assignment: CDR1 MNHEY and CDR2 SMNVEV (reference sequence). The V segment lost 5 bases and the J segment 10 bases; nucleotides outside the gene matches: 7. The CDR3 loop reads CASSPSRQGAKLFF. Written as DNA, the CDR3 is TGTGCCAGCAGTCCATCTCGACAGGGGGCAAAACTGTTTTTT.

The chain is built from TRBV11-1 and TRBJ1-1; tentatively, D is TRBD1 (5 bases). V was shortened by 3 bases and J by 3 bases, with 14 bases between the two germline ends. The CDR3 length is 15 residues. Per germline, CDR1 SGHAT and CDR2 FQDESV (reference sequence). CDR3 sequence: CASSFGGARDTEAFF. CDR3 in DNA: TGTGCCAGCAGCTTTGGGGGTGCACGGGACACTGAAGCTTTCTTT.

The chain recombines TRBV7-2 with TRBJ2-5; D tentatively fits TRBD1 or TRBD2 (5 bases each). The CDR3 is 12 amino acids. From germline, CDR1 is SGHTA and CDR2 FQGNSA. Trimming cost V 3 bases and J 5 bases, with 7 bases left between them. CDR3 protein: CASSFWGETQYF. CDR3 in DNA: TGTGCCAGCAGCTTCTGGGGGGAGACCCAGTACTTC.

J is TRBJ2-5 and V is TRBV25-1; weak D call: TRBD2 (7 bases). The CDR3 has 14 residues. The V end was cut by 3 bases, the J end by 5 bases, with 13 bases between. Germline V gene data show CDR1 as MGHDK and CDR2 as SYGVNS. The CDR3 DNA reads TGTGCCAGCAGTGAGGGGGGGCCGTGGGAGACCCAGTACTTC. Translation: CASSEGGPWETQYF.

The chain is built from TRBV5-3 and TRBJ2-5; tentative D call: TRBD2 (5 bases). TRBV5-3 has ORF status, its function being uncertain. V lost 2 bases and J 5 bases, leaving 7 bases between the germline ends. The CDR3 contains 12 residues. CDR3: CARSFGEETQYF. In DNA, the CDR3 is TGTGCCAGAAGCTTTGGGGAGGAGACCCAGTACTTC.